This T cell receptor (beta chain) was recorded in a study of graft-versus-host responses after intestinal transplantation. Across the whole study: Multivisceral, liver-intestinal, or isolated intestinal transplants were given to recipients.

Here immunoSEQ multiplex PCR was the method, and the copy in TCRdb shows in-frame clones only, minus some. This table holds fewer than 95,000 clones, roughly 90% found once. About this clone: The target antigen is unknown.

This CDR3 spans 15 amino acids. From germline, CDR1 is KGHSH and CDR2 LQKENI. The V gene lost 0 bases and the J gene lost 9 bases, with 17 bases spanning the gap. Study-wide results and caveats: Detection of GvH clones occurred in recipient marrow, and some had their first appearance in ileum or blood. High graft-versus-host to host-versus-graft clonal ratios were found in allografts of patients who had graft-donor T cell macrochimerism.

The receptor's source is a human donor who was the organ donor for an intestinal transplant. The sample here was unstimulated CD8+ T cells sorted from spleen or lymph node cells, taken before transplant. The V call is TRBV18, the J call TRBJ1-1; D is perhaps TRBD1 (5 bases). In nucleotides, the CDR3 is TGTGCCAGCTCACCACCGGGCATGCTCGTGGGGCAAGCTTTCTTT. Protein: CASSPPGMLVGQAFF.